Included here is one TCR beta chain sequence, with context. This sample stems from a study of blood T cell repertoires in COVID-19. For the study at large: T cells, B-cell-depleted T cells, or PBMCs supplied cDNA or gDNA.

Clinical history as reported by participants underpinned cohort assignment. The CDR3 has 13 amino acids. Germline loops: CDR1 SQVTM, CDR2 ANQGSEA. Trimming took off 5 bases at V and 8 bases at J, with 15 bases between the two ends. How the authors handled the data: Estimation of nucleated cell counts was performed using reference gene primer amplification. Data came from immunoSEQ multiplex PCR; TCRdb stores just in-frame clones and leaves some out. That table is the source of V, J and clone size, and D and trimming were worked out from the DNA. The profile shows 490,000 or so clones, approximately 86% of them singletons.

The receptor's source is a woman in her sixties who had recovered from COVID-19. Sequenced: PBMCs or T cells enriched from blood (not recorded which). The chain has TRBV29-1 and TRBJ1-4, with TRBD1 as a possible D gene (5 bases). CDR3 in DNA: TGCAGCGTTTTGGCAGGGTTTGGGGAAAAACTGTTTTTT. The encoded protein is CSVLAGFGEKLFF.